Shown below are 18 T cell receptor beta chains from a single sample sequenced in a study of neoadjuvant anti-PD-1 for oral cavity cancer (dated by TCRdb to about 2021). The intended sense of this specimen's time point label: after neoadjuvant nivolumab, at surgical resection. The library relied on the immunoSEQ multiplex PCR assay. Entries here come from immuneACCESS through TCRdb and include only in-frame sequences with V and J called. Some clones fail to appear in such tables; in the studies checked, an unresolved V gene covers under half of the shortfall, and the cause of the remainder is unknown. The sample includes some 14,000 clones, with around 70% observed a single time. More than 3% of the sample is held by the ten biggest clonotypes. The sequences come from PBMCs, collected after nivolumab (anti-PD-1) treatment. The receptors stem from a person aged 40 to 85 with oral cavity squamous cell carcinoma.

The chain has TRBV28 and TRBJ2-7; 10 bases map to TRBD2. The J segment lost 3 bases and the V segment lost 3 bases, leaving 5 bases of the junction unmatched. The CDR3 sequence is 15 residues long. Germline CDR1 reads MDHEN; CDR2 reads SYDVKM. The CDR3 loop is CASSFPASGSYEQYF. The CDR3 nucleotides read TGTGCCAGCAGTTTTCCGGCTAGCGGGAGCTACGAGCAGTACTTC.

This clone was seen more than once but under ten times. The V and J genes are TRBV7-9 and TRBJ1-4, with D possibly TRBD1 on 6 matching bases. V was pared by 3 bases and J by 8 bases, with 10 bases between. Germline lookup yields CDR1 SEHNR and CDR2 FQNEAQ (reference sequence). This CDR3 spans 13 amino acids. The CDR3 DNA sequence: TGTGCCAGCAGCTTGGGGGCAGGGGAAAAACTGTTTTTT. As protein: CASSLGAGEKLFF.

The rearrangement joins TRBV30 to TRBJ2-7; D may be TRBD2 (5 bases). The CDR3 has 14 residues. Germline CDR1 reads GTSNPN; CDR2 reads SVGIG (reference sequence). The V end lost 2 bases, the J end lost 0 bases, and 11 bases lay between the germline ends. CDR3 loop: CAWSPRGLSYEQYF. CDR3 DNA: TGTGCCTGGAGTCCTCGCGGGCTCTCCTACGAGCAGTACTTC.

The chain has TRBV2 and TRBJ1-5, with 9 bases fitting TRBD1. The length of the CDR3 is 15 residues. Germline V gene lookup returns CDR1 SNHLY and CDR2 FYNNEI. Trimming took 5 bases from V and 0 from J; bases not matched to a gene: 2. The chain's CDR3 is CASSRTGDSNQPQHF. For the CDR3, the DNA is TGTGCCAGCAGTCGGACAGGGGATAGCAATCAGCCCCAGCATTTT.

V and J are TRBV2 and TRBJ2-7; weak D call: TRBD1 (6 bases). The CDR3 length is 15 residues. CDR1 is SNHLY, CDR2 FYNNEI, per germline. V gave up 1 base and J gave up 2 bases, with 12 bases separating them. The CDR3 nucleotides are TGTGCCAGCAGTGAAGTGGAGGACAGTCCCTACGAGCAGTACTTC. The encoded protein is CASSEVEDSPYEQYF.

The chain has TRBV27 and TRBJ2-1, with 9 bases fitting TRBD2. J gave up 6 bases and V 5 bases, and 11 bases lay outside the gene matches. The CDR3 extends over 16 amino acids. Germline loops: CDR1 MNHEY, CDR2 SMNVEV (reference sequence). Here the CDR3 reads CASSQITGTSINEQFF. The CDR3 DNA sequence: TGTGCCAGCAGTCAAATCACCGGGACTAGCATCAATGAGCAGTTCTTC.

The CDR3 sequence: CASSYSPGNTIYF. CDR3 bases: TGTGCCAGCAGTTACTCTCCTGGAAACACCATATATTTT. The chain recombines TRBV6-5 with TRBJ1-3; no definite D call. Germline V gene lookup returns CDR1 MNHEY and CDR2 SVGAGI. V gave up 0 bases and J gave up 2 bases, with 2 bases separating them. The CDR3 consists of 13 residues.

The chain links TRBV19 to TRBJ1-5; possible D gene TRBD1, 5 bases. Germline CDR1 is LNHDA and CDR2 is SQIVND (reference sequence). V dropped 3 bases and J dropped 7 bases, with 13 bases sitting between them. The CDR3 consists of 14 residues. In DNA form, the CDR3 reads TGTGCCAGTAGTATCTGGGGCGCGGGGCAGCCCCAGCATTTT. It codes for CASSIWGAGQPQHF.

The chain uses TRBV28 and TRBJ1-2; D not certain. The CDR3 sequence is 12 residues long. V lost 8 bases, J lost 5 bases, and 12 bases lay in between. Germline assignment: CDR1 MDHEN and CDR2 SYDVKM. CDR3 sequence reads: CASENLGYGYTF. CDR3 DNA: TGTGCCAGCGAAAATTTGGGGTATGGCTACACCTTC.

This clone occurred a few times. This sequence joins TRBV30 and TRBJ1-5; possibly TRBD1 for D (5 bases). Trimming removed 0 bases at V and 1 base at J, with 7 bases between. The CDR3 sequence is 14 residues long. Germline CDR1 and CDR2: GTSNPN and SVGIG (reference sequence). CDR3 bases: TGTGCCTGGAGTGTGGGGCAAAGCAATCAGCCCCAGCATTTT. It encodes CAWSVGQSNQPQHF.

The V and J genes are TRBV2 and TRBJ2-5; weak D call: TRBD1 (6 bases). This CDR3 spans 13 amino acids. V gave up 10 bases and J gave up 2 bases, with 14 bases separating them. CDR1 is SNHLY, CDR2 FYNNEI, per germline. The CDR3 DNA follows: TGTGCCACCTCCCAGGACAGACAAGAGACCCAGTACTTC. This translates into CATSQDRQETQYF.

This clone was picked up a small number of times. The rearrangement uses TRBV6-9 and TRBJ2-7; 9 positions match TRBD1. V lost 6 bases and J lost 2; bases outside the gene matches: 11. The CDR3 extends over 16 amino acids. Germline V CDR1 and CDR2: MNHGY, SVAAGI. The CDR3 loop reads CASRSRRDRETYEQYF. The CDR3 bases are TGTGCCAGCAGATCCCGCCGGGACAGGGAAACCTACGAGCAGTACTTC.

This clone occurred once. This chain connects TRBV5-6 to TRBJ2-3, with D tentatively TRBD2 (6 bases). Trimming stripped 4 bases from V and 4 bases from J, with 13 bases between. CDR3 length: 14 residues. The germline V gene encodes CDR1 SGHDT and CDR2 YYEEEE. The CDR3 reads CASSLGTAADTQYF. CDR3 DNA: TGTGCCAGCAGCCTAGGGACTGCCGCAGATACGCAGTATTTT.

This clone occurred a few times. CDR3 nucleotide sequence: TGTGCCAGCAGCTTGGTTGCGGGAGGATTGGGTTACGAGCAGTACTTC. It codes for CASSLVAGGLGYEQYF. The chain recombines TRBV5-6 with TRBJ2-7, with 8 bases matching TRBD2. With V trimmed by 0 bases and J by 4 bases, 9 bases remained unmatched. Per the germline V gene, CDR1 is SGHDT and CDR2 is YYEEEE. This CDR3 is built from 16 residues.

The chain links TRBV2 to TRBJ2-2; D is uncertain. Germline CDR1 is SNHLY and CDR2 is FYNNEI. The CDR3 runs to 14 residues. Deletions cut 6 bases from V and 6 bases from J, with 14 bases between. The CDR3: CASRMGWLSGELFF. CDR3 coding DNA: TGTGCCAGCAGGATGGGGTGGCTTTCCGGGGAGCTGTTTTTT.

The chain is built from TRBV29-1 and TRBJ1-1; D remains unclear. Trimming shortened V by 4 bases and J by 1 base, and 7 bases separated the two germline ends. Germline V gives CDR1 SQVTM, CDR2 ANQGSEA. The CDR3 totals 12 residues. Written as DNA, the CDR3 is TGCAGCGTTGGTTACAGGAACACTGAAGCTTTCTTT. Its protein product is CSVGYRNTEAFF.

V is TRBV15 and J is TRBJ2-1, with 7 bases that match TRBD2. Trimming cost V 0 bases and J 10 bases; bases outside gene matches: 9. The CDR3 spans 15 residues. CDR1 LNHNV and CDR2 YYDKDF come from the germline V gene (reference sequence). Written as DNA, the CDR3 is TGTGCCACCAGCAGAGATGACTTTGCGGGGGTCGAGCAGTTCTTC. Its protein is CATSRDDFAGVEQFF. Variable domain in full (rest from reference TRBV15 and TRBJ2-1): DAMVIQNPRYQVTQFGKPVTLSCSQTLNHNVMYWYQQKSSQAPKLLFHYYDKDFNNEADTPDNFQSRRPNTSFCFLDIRSPGLGDTAMYLCATSRDDFAGVEQFFGPGTRLTVL.

The chain uses TRBV14 and TRBJ1-1; D gene unclear. Trimming took 1 base from V and 1 from J, leaving 7 bases between them. This CDR3 is built from 14 residues. CDR1 SGHDN and CDR2 FVKESK come from the germline V gene. This CDR3 reads CASSQGAANTEAFF. The CDR3 DNA reads TGTGCCAGCAGCCAAGGGGCCGCGAACACTGAAGCTTTCTTT.